This TCR beta chain was captured by sequencing in a study of human T cells and chemical hapten exposure (dated by TCRdb to the early 2020s). General notes on the study: For sensitization, 2% DPC in acetone was applied to an approximately 2 cm by approximately 2 cm area of upper inner arm skin. Blood samples were taken from patients before sensitization (week 0) and at 2, 6 and about 24 weeks after DPC sensitization. In alopecia patients, the study followed how the peripheral blood TCR repertoire changed in vivo over primary and secondary sensitization to diphenylcyclopropenone (DPC), a hapten. Libraries were pooled for sequencing, and variation in per-sample TCR yields was attributed mainly to small differences in library volumes within the pool. The patient cohort, mostly female, included alopecia areata with under or over 50% scalp involvement, alopecia totalis and alopecia universalis. Patch testing on the upper back used Finn chambers containing 0.01% DPC, with scoring done after 6 days according to International Contact Dermatitis Research Group standards. Patients additionally received weekly therapeutic DPC doses to the scalp throughout the roughly 25-week study period. Twenty-nine alopecia patients provided blood for TCR sequencing at one to four time points (pre-sensitization, 2, 6 and 24 weeks). The paper as a whole reports these results and caveats: All patients had alopecia, a presumed autoimmune disease, so their immune response might differ from that of healthy individuals. DPC sensitization did not change how many TCRs were above 1 in 1000 frequency, and no evidence was found of alterations in global repertoire structure. Repeated subsampling changed both the strength of the expansion versus patch-test correlation and the threshold at which the correlation became significant. Patch test score correlated positively with the number of PT1 expanded TCRs, reaching significance at thresholds 8, 16 and 32 but not at 4. Significantly more large CDR3 similarity clusters were formed by expanded TCRs than by pre-sensitization or healthy control sets, consistent with antigen-driven responses.

V drops 6 bases and J drops 3 bases, leaving 15 bases in between. Including the terminal cysteine and phenylalanine, the CDR3 comprises 13 residues. The entry retains the CDR3 DNA only, 39 bases that are in frame from base 1. For CDR1 and CDR2, the germline V gene lists SQVTM and ANQGSEA. Notes on this clonotype: There is no known antigen for this receptor. Per-nucleotide qualities are absent, and no much larger clonotype sits a single base away.

According to the study, the label for this sample's time point signals: patch test 1, 2 weeks after DPC sensitization. The label giving this sample's treatment or condition can be read as: therapeutic diphenylcyclopropenone sensitization with weekly scalp DPC. Blood at each patch-test visit was drawn before the patch test was applied. Patients were considered eligible if aged 18 to 70, diagnosed with alopecia and deemed suitable for DPC therapy, and patients were excluded if pregnant. Total RNA was extracted from unfractionated whole blood collected in Tempus Blood RNA tubes. Receptor libraries were prepared by RACE. Sequencing used a NextSeq 500. During library preparation, unique molecular identifiers were attached to individual cDNA molecules so that TCRs could be counted quantitatively and reproducibly. Each blood RNA sample was used to sequence both TCR alpha and TCR beta chains. The study's processing was this. A median of around 96,000 TCRs per sample was observed, with a range of about 20,000 to 750,000. The Decombinator software suite was used to annotate the V, J and CDR3 of the TCR reads. For the PS versus PT1 abundance plots, all samples were subsampled to the same number of TCRs (28,000). TCRs were defined as expanded if absent before sensitization and observed at least eight times at the 2-week time point. The raw public reads went through TCRdb reprocessing: fastp at Q25, MiXCR clone calling, in-frame beta chains kept. Entries are consolidated by CDR3 protein sequence, retaining the most common genes and DNA. The V and J calls reflect TCRdb's pipeline rather than the authors' work. The sample contains 95,000 to 130,000 distinct CDR3 sequences, roughly an eighth of them found a single time. The ten most abundant clones make up roughly 1.3% of the sample.

Sample: whole blood, taken in connection with sensitization to the hapten diphenylcyclopropenone (DPC). This receptor was taken from a woman between 50 and 59 years old with alopecia areata. Some clones in this sample may be carry-over from other donors' samples. The chain couples TRBV29-1 to TRBJ2-7, and TRBD1 may be the D gene, going by 8 matching bases. The sequence in DNA is TGCAGCGTATCACAGGGGGAGGGCTACGAGCAGTACTTC. Its protein is CSVSQGEGYEQYF.